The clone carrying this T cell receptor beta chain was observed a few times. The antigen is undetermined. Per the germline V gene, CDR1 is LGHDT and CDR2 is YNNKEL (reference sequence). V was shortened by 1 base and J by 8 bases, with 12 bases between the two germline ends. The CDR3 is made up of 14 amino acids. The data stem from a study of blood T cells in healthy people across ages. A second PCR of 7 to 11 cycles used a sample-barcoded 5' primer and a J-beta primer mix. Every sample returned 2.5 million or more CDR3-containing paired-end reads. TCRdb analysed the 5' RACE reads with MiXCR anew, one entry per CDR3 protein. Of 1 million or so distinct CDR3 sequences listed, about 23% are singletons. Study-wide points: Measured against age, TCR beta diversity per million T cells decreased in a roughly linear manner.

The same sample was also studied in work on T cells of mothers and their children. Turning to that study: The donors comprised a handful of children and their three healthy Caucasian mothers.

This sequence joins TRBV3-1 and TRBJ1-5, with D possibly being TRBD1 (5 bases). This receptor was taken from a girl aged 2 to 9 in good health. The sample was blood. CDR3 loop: CASSQGRAMEPQHF. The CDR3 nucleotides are TGTGCCAGCAGCCAAGGCAGGGCGATGGAGCCCCAGCATTTT.